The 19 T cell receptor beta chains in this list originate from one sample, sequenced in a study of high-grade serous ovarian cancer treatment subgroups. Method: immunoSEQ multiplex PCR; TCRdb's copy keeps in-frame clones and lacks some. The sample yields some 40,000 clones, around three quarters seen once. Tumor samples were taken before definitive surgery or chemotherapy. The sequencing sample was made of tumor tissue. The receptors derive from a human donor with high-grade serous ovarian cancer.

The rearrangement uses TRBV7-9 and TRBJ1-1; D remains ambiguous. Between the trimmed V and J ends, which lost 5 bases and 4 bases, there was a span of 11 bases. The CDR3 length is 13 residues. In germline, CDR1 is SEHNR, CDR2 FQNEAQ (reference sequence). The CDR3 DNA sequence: TGTGCCAGCAGCGTAGAAAAGGGCACTGAAGCTTTCTTT. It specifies CASSVEKGTEAFF.

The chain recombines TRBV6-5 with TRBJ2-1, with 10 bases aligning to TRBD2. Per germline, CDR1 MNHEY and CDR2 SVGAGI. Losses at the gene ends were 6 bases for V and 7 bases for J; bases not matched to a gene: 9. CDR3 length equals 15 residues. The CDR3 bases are TGTGCCAGCAGCAGAGCGGGAGGGCCCTGGAATGAGCAGTTCTTC. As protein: CASSRAGGPWNEQFF.

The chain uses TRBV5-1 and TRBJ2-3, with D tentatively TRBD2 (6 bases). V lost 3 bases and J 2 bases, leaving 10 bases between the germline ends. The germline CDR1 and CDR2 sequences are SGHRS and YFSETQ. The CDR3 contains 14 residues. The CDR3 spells CASSCAGSTDTQYF. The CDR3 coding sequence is TGCGCCAGCAGCTGTGCGGGGTCCACAGATACGCAGTATTTT.

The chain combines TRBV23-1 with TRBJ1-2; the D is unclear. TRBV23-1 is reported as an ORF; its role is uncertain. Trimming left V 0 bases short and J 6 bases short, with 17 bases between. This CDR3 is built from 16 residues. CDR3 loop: CASSQSRKSERDGYTF. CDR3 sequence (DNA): TGCGCCAGCAGTCAATCTCGAAAGTCAGAACGAGATGGCTACACCTTC.

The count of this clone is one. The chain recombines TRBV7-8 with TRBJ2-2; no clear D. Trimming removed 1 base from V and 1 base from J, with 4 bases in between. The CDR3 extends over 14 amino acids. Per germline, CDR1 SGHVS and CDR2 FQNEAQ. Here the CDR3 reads CASSLDRNTGELFF. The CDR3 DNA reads TGTGCCAGCAGCTTAGATCGGAACACCGGGGAGCTGTTTTTT.

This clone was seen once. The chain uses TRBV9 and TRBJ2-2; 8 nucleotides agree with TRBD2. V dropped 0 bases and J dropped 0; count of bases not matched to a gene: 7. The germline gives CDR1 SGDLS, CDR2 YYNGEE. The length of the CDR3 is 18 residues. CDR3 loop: CASSVAGSGVANTGELFF. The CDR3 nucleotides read TGTGCCAGCAGCGTAGCTGGTAGCGGGGTCGCGAACACCGGGGAGCTGTTTTTT.

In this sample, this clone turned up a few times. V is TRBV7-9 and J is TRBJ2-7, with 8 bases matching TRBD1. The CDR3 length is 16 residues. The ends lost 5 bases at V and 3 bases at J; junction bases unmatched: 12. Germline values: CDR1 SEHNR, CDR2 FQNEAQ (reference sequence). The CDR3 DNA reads TGTGCCAGCAGCCATCGGGACAGGCCGGGGTTCTACGAGCAGTACTTC. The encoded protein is CASSHRDRPGFYEQYF.

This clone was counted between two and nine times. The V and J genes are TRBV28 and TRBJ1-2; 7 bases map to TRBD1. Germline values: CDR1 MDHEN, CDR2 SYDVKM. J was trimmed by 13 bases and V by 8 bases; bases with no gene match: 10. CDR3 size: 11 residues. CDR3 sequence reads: CASGRDSQCTF. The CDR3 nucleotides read TGTGCCAGCGGACGGGACAGCCAATGCACCTTC.

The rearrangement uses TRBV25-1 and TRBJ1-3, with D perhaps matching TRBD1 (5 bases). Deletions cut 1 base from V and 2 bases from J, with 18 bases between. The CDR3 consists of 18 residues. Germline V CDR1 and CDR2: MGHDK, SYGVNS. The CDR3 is CASSEWGWSPGTGNTIYF. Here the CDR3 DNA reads TGTGCCAGCAGTGAATGGGGCTGGTCCCCAGGGACTGGAAACACCATATATTTT.

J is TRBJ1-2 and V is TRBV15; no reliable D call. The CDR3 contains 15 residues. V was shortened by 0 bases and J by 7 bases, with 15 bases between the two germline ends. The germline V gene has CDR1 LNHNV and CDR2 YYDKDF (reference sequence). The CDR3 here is CATSRDSVRIRGYTF. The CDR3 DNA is TGTGCCACCAGCAGAGATTCAGTCAGAATCCGTGGCTACACCTTC.

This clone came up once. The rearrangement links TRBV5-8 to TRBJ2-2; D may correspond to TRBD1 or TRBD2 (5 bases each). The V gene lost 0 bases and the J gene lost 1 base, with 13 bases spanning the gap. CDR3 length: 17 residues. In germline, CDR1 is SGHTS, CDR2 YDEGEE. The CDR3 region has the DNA TGTGCCAGCAGCTTGGCGGGGCGGTGCGGGAACACCGGGGAGCTGTTTTTT. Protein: CASSLAGRCGNTGELFF.

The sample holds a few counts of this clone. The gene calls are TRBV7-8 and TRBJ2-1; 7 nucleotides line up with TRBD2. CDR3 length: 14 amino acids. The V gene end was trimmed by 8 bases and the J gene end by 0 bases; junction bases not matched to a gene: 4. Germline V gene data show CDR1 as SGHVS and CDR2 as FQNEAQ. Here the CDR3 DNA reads TGTGCCAGCCATTCGGGGGGCTCCTACAATGAGCAGTTCTTC. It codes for CASHSGGSYNEQFF.

This CDR3 is CASSALGAGNYGYTF. The CDR3 region has the DNA TGTGCCAGCAGTGCCTTAGGTGCAGGGAATTATGGCTACACCTTC. The rearrangement uses TRBV25-1 and TRBJ1-2; D possibly corresponds to TRBD1 (5 bases). The CDR3 spans 15 residues. Trimming cost V 4 bases and J 5 bases, with 17 bases left between them. Per germline, CDR1 MGHDK and CDR2 SYGVNS.

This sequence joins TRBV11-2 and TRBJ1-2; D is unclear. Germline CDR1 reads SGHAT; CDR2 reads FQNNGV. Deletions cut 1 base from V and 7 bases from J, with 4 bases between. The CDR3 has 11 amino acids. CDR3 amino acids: CASSLGGGYTF. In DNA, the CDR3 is TGTGCCAGCAGCTTAGGGGGTGGCTACACCTTC.

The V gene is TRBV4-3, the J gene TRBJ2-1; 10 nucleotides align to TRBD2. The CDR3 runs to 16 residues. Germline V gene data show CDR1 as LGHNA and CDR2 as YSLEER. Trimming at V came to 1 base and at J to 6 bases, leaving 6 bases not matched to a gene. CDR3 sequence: CASSQGVAGGGNEQFF. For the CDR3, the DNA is TGCGCCAGCAGCCAAGGAGTAGCGGGAGGTGGCAATGAGCAGTTCTTC.

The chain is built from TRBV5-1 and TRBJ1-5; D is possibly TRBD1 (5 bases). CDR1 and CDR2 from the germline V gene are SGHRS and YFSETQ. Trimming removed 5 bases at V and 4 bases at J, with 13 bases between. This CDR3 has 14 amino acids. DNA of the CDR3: TGCGCCAGCAGGGAAGAGGGGCTTAATCAGCCCCAGCATTTT. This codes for CASREEGLNQPQHF.

The CDR3 is CASSLRRGGLVGSYEQYF. Here the CDR3 DNA reads TGCGCCAGCAGCTTGCGGAGGGGGGGGTTGGTGGGCTCCTACGAGCAGTACTTC. The chain is built from TRBV5-1 and TRBJ2-7, with D possibly being TRBD2 (7 bases). The V gene lost 1 base and the J gene lost 0 bases, with 20 bases spanning the gap. Germline lookup yields CDR1 SGHRS and CDR2 YFSETQ. The CDR3 covers 18 residues.

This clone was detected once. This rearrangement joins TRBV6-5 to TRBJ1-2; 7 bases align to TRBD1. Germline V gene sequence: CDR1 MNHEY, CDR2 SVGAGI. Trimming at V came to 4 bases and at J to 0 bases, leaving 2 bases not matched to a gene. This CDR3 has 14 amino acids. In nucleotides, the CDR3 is TGTGCCAGCAGTTGGGACAGCACTAACTATGGCTACACCTTC. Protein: CASSWDSTNYGYTF.

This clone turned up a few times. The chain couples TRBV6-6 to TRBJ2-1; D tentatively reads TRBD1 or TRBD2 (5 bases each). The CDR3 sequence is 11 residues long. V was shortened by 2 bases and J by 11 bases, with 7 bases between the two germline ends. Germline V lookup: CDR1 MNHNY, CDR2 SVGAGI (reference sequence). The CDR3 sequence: CASSYGGQQFF. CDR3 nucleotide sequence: TGTGCCAGCAGTTACGGGGGTCAGCAGTTCTTC.